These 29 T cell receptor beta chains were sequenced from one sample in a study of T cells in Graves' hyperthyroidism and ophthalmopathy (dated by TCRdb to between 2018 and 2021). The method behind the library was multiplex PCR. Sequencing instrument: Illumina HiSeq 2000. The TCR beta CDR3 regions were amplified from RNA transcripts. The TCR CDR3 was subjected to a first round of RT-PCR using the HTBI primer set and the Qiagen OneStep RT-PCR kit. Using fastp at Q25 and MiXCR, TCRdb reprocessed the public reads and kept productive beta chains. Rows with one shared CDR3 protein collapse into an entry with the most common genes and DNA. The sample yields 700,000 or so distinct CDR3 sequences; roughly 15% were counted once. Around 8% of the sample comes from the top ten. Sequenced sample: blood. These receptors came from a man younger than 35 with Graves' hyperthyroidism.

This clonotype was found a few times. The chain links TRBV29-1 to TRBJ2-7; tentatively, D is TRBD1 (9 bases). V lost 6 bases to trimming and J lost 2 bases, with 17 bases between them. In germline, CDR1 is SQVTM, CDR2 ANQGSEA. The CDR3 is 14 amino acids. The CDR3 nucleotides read TGCAGCGTCGGGGGGGGACAGGGCGCCTACGAGCAGTACTTC. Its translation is CSVGGGQGAYEQYF.

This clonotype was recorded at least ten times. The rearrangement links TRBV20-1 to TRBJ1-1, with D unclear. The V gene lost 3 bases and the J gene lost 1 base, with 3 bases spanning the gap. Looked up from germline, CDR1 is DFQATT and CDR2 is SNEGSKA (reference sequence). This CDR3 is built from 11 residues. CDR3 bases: TGCAGTGCTAGTCCGAACACTGAAGCTTTCTTT. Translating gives CSASPNTEAFF.

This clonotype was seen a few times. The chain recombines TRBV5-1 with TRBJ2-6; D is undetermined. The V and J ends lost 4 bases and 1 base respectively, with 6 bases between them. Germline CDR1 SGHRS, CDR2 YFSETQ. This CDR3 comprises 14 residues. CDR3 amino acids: CASSGQSGANVLTF. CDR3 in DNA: TGCGCCAGCAGCGGTCAATCTGGGGCCAACGTCCTGACTTTC. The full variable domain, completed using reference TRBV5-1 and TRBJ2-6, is KAGVTQTPRYLIKTRGQQVTLSCSPISGHRSVSWYQQTPGQGLQFLFEYFSETQRNKGNFPGRFSGRQFSNSRSEMNVSTLELGDSALYLCASSGQSGANVLTFGAGSRLTVL.

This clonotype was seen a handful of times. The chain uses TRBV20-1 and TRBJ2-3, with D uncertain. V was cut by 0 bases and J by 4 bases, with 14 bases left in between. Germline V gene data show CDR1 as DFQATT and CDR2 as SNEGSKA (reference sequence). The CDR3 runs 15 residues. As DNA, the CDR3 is TGCAGTGCTAGAGATCTCCAAGATACACCAGATACGCAGTATTTT. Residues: CSARDLQDTPDTQYF.

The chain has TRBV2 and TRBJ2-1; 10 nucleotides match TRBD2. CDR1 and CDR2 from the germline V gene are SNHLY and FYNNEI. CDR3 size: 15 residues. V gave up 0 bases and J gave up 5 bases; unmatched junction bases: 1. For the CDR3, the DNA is TGTGCCAGCAGTGAAGCGCTAGCGGGAGACAATGAGCAGTTCTTC. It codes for CASSEALAGDNEQFF.

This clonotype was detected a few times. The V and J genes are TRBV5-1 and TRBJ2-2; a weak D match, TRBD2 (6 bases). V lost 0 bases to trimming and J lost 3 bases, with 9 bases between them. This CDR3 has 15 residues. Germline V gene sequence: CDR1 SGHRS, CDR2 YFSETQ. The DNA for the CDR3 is TGCGCCAGCAGCTTGGTGGGGGGAGACACCGGGGAGCTGTTTTTT. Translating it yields CASSLVGGDTGELFF.

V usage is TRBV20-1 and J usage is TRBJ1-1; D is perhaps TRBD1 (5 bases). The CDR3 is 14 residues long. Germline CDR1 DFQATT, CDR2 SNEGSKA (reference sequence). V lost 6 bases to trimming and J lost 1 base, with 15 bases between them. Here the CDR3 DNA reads TGCAGTGCAATTCGCCAGGGAGGGAACACTGAAGCTTTCTTT. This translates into CSAIRQGGNTEAFF.

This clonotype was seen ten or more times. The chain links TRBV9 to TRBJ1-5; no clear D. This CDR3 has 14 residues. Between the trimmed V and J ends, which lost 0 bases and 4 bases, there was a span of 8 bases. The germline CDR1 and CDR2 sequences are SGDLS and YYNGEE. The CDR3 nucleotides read TGTGCCAGCAGCGTAGCTCCAAGTAATCAGCCCCAGCATTTT. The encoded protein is CASSVAPSNQPQHF. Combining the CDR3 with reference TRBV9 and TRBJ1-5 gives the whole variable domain DSGVTQTPKHLITATGQRVTLRCSPRSGDLSVYWYQQSLDQGLQFLIQYYNGEERAKGNILERFSAQQFPDLHSELNLSSLELGDSALYFCASSVAPSNQPQHFGDGTRLSIL.

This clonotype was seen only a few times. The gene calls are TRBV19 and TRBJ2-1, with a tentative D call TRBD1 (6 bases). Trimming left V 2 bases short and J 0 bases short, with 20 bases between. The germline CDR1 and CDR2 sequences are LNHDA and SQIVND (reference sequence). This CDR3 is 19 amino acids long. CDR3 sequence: CASSISGRGWKSSYNEQFF. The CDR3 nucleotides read TGTGCCAGTAGTATATCGGGCAGGGGATGGAAGAGCTCCTACAATGAGCAGTTCTTC.

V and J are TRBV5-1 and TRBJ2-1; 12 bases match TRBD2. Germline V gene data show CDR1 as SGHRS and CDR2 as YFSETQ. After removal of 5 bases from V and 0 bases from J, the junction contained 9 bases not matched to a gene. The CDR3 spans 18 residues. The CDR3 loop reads CASRKLLAGGLSYNEQFF. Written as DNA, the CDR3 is TGCGCCAGCAGGAAACTACTAGCGGGAGGTCTCTCCTACAATGAGCAGTTCTTC. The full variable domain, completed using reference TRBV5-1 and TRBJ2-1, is KAGVTQTPRYLIKTRGQQVTLSCSPISGHRSVSWYQQTPGQGLQFLFEYFSETQRNKGNFPGRFSGRQFSNSRSEMNVSTLELGDSALYLCASRKLLAGGLSYNEQFFGPGTRLTVL.

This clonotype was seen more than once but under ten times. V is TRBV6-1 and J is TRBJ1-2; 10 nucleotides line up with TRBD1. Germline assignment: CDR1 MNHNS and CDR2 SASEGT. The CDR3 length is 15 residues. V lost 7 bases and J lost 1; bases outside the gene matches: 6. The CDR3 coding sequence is TGTGCCAGCACTCAGACAGGGGGCGATAACTATGGCTACACCTTC. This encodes CASTQTGGDNYGYTF.

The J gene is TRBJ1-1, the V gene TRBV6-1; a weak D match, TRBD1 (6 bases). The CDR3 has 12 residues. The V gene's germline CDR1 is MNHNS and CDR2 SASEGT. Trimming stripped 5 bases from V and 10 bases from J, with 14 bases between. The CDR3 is CASSSPTQGAFF. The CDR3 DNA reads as TGTGCCAGCAGTTCCCCGACACAGGGAGCTTTCTTT.

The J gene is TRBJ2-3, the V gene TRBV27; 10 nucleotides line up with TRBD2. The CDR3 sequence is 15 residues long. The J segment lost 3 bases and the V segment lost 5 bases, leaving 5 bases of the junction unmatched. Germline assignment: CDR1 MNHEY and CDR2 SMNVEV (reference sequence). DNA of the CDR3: TGTGCCAGCAGTCCACTTAGCGGGAGGACAGATACGCAGTATTTT. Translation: CASSPLSGRTDTQYF.

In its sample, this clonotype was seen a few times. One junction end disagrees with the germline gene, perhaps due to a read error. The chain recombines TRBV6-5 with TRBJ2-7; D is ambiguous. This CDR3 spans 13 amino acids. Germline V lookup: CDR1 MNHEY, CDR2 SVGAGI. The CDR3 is CASSYPPPDERYF. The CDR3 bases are TGTGCCAGCAGTTACCCCCCGCCAGACGAGCGGTACTTC.

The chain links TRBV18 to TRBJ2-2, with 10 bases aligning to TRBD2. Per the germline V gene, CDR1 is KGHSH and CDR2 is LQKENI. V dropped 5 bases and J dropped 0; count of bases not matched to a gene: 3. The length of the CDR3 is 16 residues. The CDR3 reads CASSTSGRANTGELFF. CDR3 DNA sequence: TGTGCCAGCTCAACCAGCGGGAGGGCGAACACCGGGGAGCTGTTTTTT.

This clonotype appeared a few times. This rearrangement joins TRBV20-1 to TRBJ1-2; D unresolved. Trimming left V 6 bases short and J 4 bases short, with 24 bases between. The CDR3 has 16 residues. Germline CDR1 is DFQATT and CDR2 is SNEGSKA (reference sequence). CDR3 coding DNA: TGCAGTGCCAACTCGGGGAAAGTTACCGAGATCTATGGCTACACCTTC. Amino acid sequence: CSANSGKVTEIYGYTF.

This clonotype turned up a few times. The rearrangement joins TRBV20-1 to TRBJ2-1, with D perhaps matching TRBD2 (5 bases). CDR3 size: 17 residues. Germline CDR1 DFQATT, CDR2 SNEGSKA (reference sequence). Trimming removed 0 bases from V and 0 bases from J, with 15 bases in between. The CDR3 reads CSARDPERAVSYNEQFF. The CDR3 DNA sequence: TGCAGTGCTAGAGACCCGGAGAGGGCGGTCTCCTACAATGAGCAGTTCTTC.

CDR3 in DNA: TGTGCCAGCAGCTTAAGAGAACTGGTAGCCAAAAACATTCAGTACTTC. This sequence encodes CASSLRELVAKNIQYF. J is TRBJ2-4 and V is TRBV11-1; D call uncertain. V lost 2 bases to trimming and J lost 0 bases, with 11 bases between them. The CDR3 spans 16 residues. CDR1 is SGHAT and CDR2 is FQDESV in the germline V gene (reference sequence).

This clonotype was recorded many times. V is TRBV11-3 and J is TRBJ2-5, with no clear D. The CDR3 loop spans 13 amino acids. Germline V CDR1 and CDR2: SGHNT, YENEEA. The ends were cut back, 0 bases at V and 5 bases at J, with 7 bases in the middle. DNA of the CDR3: TGTGCCAGCAGCTTAGAAGGGTGGGAGACCCAGTACTTC. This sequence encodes CASSLEGWETQYF.

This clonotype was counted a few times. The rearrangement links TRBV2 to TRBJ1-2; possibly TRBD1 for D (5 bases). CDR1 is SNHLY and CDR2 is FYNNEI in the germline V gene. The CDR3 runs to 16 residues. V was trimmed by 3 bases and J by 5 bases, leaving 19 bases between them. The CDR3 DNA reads TGTGCCAGCAGTGATACCGGTAGGGACGGTACTTATGGCTACACCTTC. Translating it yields CASSDTGRDGTYGYTF.

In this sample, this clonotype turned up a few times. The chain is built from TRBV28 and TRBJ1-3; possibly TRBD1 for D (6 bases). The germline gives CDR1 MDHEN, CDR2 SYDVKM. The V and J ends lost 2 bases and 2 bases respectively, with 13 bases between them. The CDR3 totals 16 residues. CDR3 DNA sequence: TGTGCCAGCAGTTTAAGATTTTGGGGGCCTGGAAACACCATATATTTT. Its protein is CASSLRFWGPGNTIYF. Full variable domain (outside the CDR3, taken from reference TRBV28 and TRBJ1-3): DVKVTQSSRYLVKRTGEKVFLECVQDMDHENMFWYRQDPGLGLRLIYFSYDVKMKEKGDIPEGYSVSREKKERFSLILESASTNQTSMYLCASSLRFWGPGNTIYFGEGSWLTVV.

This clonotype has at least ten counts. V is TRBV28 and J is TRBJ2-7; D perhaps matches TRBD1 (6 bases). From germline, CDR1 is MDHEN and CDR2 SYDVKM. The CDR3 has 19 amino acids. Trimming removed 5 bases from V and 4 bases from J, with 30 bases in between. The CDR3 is CASSPSTDSMEDFPYEQYF. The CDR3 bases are TGTGCCAGCAGTCCCTCCACGGACAGCATGGAGGACTTCCCATACGAGCAGTACTTC.

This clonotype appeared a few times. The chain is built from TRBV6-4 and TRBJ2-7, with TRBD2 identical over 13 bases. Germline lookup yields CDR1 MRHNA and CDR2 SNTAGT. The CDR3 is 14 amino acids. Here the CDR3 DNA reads TGTGCAGTCTCACGGACTAGCGGGAGTTACGAGCAGTACTTC. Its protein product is CAVSRTSGSYEQYF.

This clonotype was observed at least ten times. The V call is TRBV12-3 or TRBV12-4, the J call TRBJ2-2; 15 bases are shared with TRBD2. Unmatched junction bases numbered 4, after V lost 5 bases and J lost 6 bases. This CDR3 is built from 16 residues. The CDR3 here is CASSRGLAGGPGELFF. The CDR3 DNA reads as TGTGCCAGCAGTCGGGGACTAGCGGGAGGTCCCGGGGAGCTGTTTTTT.

The CDR3 loop reads CASSPGQGISYEQFF. In DNA, the CDR3 is TGTGCCAGCTCACCGGGACAAGGAATTTCTTATGAGCAGTTCTTC. The chain is built from TRBV18 and TRBJ2-1, with a tentative D call TRBD1 (6 bases). With 3 bases removed from V and 8 bases from J, the gap between germline ends came to 17 bases. Germline CDR1 and CDR2: KGHSH and LQKENI. The CDR3 consists of 15 residues.

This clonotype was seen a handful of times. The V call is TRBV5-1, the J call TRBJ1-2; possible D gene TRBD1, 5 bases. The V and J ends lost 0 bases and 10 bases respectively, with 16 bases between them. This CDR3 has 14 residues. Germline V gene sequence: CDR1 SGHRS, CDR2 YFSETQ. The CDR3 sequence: CASSLGAPGVSYTF. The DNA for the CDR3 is TGCGCCAGCAGCTTGGGGGCACCGGGGGTTTCCTACACCTTC.

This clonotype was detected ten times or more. CDR3 residues: CATSRGGRPYYEQYF. In DNA form, the CDR3 reads TGTGCCACCAGCAGAGGCGGGAGGCCATACTACGAGCAGTACTTC. The V call is TRBV15, the J call TRBJ2-7; TRBD2 aligns across 8 bases. The CDR3 length is 15 residues. Germline V lookup: CDR1 LNHNV, CDR2 YYDKDF (reference sequence). V lost 1 base, J lost 3 bases, and 5 bases stayed unmatched.

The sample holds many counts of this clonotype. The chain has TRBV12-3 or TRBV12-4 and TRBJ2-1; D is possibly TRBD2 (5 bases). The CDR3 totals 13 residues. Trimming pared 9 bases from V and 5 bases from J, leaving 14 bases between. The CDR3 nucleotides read TGTGCCAGTTCCCTGCGGCGGGACAATGAGCAGTTCTTC. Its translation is CASSLRRDNEQFF.

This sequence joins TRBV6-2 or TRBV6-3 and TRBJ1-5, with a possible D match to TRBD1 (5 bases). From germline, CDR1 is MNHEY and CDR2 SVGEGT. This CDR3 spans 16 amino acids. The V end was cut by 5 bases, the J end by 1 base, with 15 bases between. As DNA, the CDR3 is TGTGCCAGCAGTGAGTCGGACATGTGGAGCAATCAGCCCCAGCATTTT. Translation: CASSESDMWSNQPQHF.